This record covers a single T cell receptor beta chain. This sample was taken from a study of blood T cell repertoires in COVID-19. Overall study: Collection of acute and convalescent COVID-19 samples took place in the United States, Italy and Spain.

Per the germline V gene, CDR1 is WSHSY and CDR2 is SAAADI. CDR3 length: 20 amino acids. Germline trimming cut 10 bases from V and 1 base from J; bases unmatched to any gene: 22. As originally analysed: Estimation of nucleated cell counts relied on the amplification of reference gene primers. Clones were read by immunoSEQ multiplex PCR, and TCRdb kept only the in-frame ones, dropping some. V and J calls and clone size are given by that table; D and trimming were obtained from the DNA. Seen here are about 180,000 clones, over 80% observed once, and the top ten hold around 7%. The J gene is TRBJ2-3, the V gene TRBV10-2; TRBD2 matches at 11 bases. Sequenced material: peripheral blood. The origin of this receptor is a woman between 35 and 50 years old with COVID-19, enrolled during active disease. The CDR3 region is CATTLPRFSGGESGTDTQYF. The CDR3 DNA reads TGCGCCACTACGCTACCTCGATTTAGCGGGGGGGAAAGCGGCACAGATACGCAGTATTTT.